A single sample is the source of the 9 T cell receptor beta chains below, sequenced in a study of cytomegalovirus exposure and HLA in healthy donors. The PCR used 60 Vbeta and 13 Jbeta primers. Profiled with immunoSEQ multiplex PCR; TCRdb holds only in-frame clones, not every one. In the table there are approximately 150,000 clones, approximately 80% of which are singletons. The sample taken for sequencing was PBMCs. These receptors were obtained from a middle-aged man in good health and CMV-seronegative.

The rearrangement uses TRBV6-5 and TRBJ1-2; 12 bases map to TRBD1. V lost 6 bases and J lost 4; bases outside the gene matches: 6. Germline V gene lookup returns CDR1 MNHEY and CDR2 SVGAGI. CDR3 length: 15 amino acids. CDR3 loop: CASSTGTGGTYGYTF. The DNA of the CDR3 is TGTGCCAGCAGCACCGGGACAGGGGGCACCTATGGCTACACCTTC.

This clone was counted a single time. This chain links TRBV11-3 with TRBJ2-1; 12 nucleotides line up with TRBD2. Germline V gene data show CDR1 as SGHNT and CDR2 as YENEEA. This CDR3 comprises 15 residues. Trimming removed 3 bases from V and 4 bases from J; junction bases left unmatched: 1. CDR3 residues: CASSLTSGGYNEQFF. The CDR3 DNA is TGTGCCAGCAGCTTGACTAGCGGGGGATACAATGAGCAGTTCTTC.

The rearrangement links TRBV5-5 to TRBJ2-5, with 8 bases identical to TRBD1. Germline loops: CDR1 SGHKS, CDR2 YYEKEE (reference sequence). With V trimmed by 0 bases and J by 1 base, 2 bases remained unmatched. This CDR3 spans 15 amino acids. The CDR3: CASSLEGQAQETQYF. The CDR3 DNA reads TGTGCCAGCAGCTTGGAGGGACAGGCCCAAGAGACCCAGTACTTC.

Sample share makes this clone medium-sized. This chain uses TRBV19 with TRBJ1-1; D might be TRBD1 (5 bases). The ends were cut back, 5 bases at V and 5 bases at J, with 9 bases in the middle. The V gene's germline CDR1 is LNHDA and CDR2 SQIVND (reference sequence). The CDR3 is 12 residues long. CDR3 loop: CASSWGETEAFF. In DNA, the CDR3 is TGTGCCAGTAGTTGGGGGGAGACTGAAGCTTTCTTT.

This clone has only one observation. The genes are TRBV10-3 and TRBJ2-3; unclear D gene. This CDR3 contains 16 residues. Germline lookup yields CDR1 ENHRY and CDR2 SYGVKD. The germline V and J ends were trimmed by 0 bases and 0 bases, with 10 bases remaining between them. The CDR3 DNA follows: TGTGCCATCAGTGAGTCTGCCTTAGTAAGCACAGATACGCAGTATTTT. Its protein is CAISESALVSTDTQYF.

About this clone: The junction differs from germline at one of its ends, possibly a read error. The chain carries TRBV4-1 and TRBJ2-3, with D possibly being TRBD2 (7 bases). The CDR3 length is 17 residues. CDR1 is MGHRA and CDR2 is YSYEKL in the germline V gene. The CDR3 sequence: CVSSQERVGGPSDTQYF. The CDR3 coding sequence is TGCGTCAGCAGCCAAGAGAGGGTGGGGGGGCCCTCAGATACGCAGTATTTT.

The chain couples TRBV5-4 to TRBJ1-4, with D uncertain. With 4 bases removed from V and 6 bases from J, the gap between germline ends came to 16 bases. The CDR3 runs 15 residues. Germline V gives CDR1 SGHNT, CDR2 YYREEE (reference sequence). CDR3 DNA sequence: TGTGCCAGCAGCGGACCGGGAAGAGACGATGAAAAACTGTTTTTT. Translation: CASSGPGRDDEKLFF.

The chain combines TRBV6-1 with TRBJ2-5, with 9 bases matching TRBD2. The germline CDR1 and CDR2 sequences are MNHNS and SASEGT. The CDR3 consists of 15 residues. With 2 bases clipped from V and 4 bases from J, the junction kept 5 bases outside the gene matches. The CDR3 sequence: CASSENAGGGETQYF. DNA for the CDR3: TGTGCCAGCAGTGAAAATGCGGGGGGGGGAGAGACCCAGTACTTC.

This clone occurred a few times. The rearrangement joins TRBV7-9 to TRBJ1-3; TRBD1 might be the D (6 bases). Germline V gene lookup returns CDR1 SEHNR and CDR2 FQNEAQ (reference sequence). This CDR3 is 16 amino acids long. V lost 0 bases and J 5 bases, leaving 14 bases between the germline ends. The CDR3 here is CASSLAAGGLRNTIYF. The CDR3 bases are TGTGCCAGCAGCTTAGCGGCCGGGGGGCTAAGAAACACCATATATTTT.